Following are 15 T cell receptor beta chains from one sample sequenced in a study of early T cells in non-severe SARS-CoV-2 infection. TCRdb passed the 5' RACE reads through MiXCR, listing each CDR3 protein once. The profile shows more than 60,000 distinct CDR3 sequences, 13% of them singletons. Sequenced material: whole blood. The receptors come from an adult who was a healthcare worker with PCR-confirmed SARS-CoV-2 infection or an uninfected control (not recorded which).

This clonotype was counted between two and nine times. The rearrangement uses TRBV6-1 and TRBJ2-7, with D unresolved. V was pared by 6 bases and J by 4 bases, with 10 bases between. The CDR3 sequence is 12 residues long. The germline V gene encodes CDR1 MNHNS and CDR2 SASEGT. In DNA form, the CDR3 reads TGTGCCAGCAGAAAGGCCGGTTACGAGCAGTACTTC. Its translation: CASRKAGYEQYF.

This clonotype was seen a few times. The chain recombines TRBV15 with TRBJ2-3; the D is unclear. This CDR3 comprises 14 residues. Trimming stripped 0 bases from V and 6 bases from J, with 10 bases between. Germline V lookup: CDR1 LNHNV, CDR2 YYDKDF (reference sequence). CDR3 nucleotide sequence: TGTGCCACCAGCAGAGATCTCATAGGTGATACGCAGTATTTT. Translating it yields CATSRDLIGDTQYF.

Many counts were recorded for this clonotype. The V gene is TRBV7-2, the J gene TRBJ1-3; no definite D call. The CDR3 covers 11 residues. Trimming cost V 8 bases and J 1 base, with 3 bases left between them. Germline V gene data show CDR1 as SGHTA and CDR2 as FQGNSA. CDR3 coding DNA: TGTGCCAGCTCATCTGGAAACACCATATATTTT. Translated, it gives CASSSGNTIYF.

The J gene is TRBJ2-1, the V gene TRBV11-1, with D perhaps TRBD1 (6 bases). The V end was cut by 5 bases, the J end by 5 bases, with 16 bases between. Germline loops: CDR1 SGHAT, CDR2 FQDESV (reference sequence). The CDR3 is made up of 15 amino acids. The CDR3 DNA follows: TGTGCCAGCAGCCCGAGACCCGGACAGAACAATGAGCAGTTCTTC. This translates into CASSPRPGQNNEQFF.

This clonotype was seen a handful of times. The chain is built from TRBV2 and TRBJ1-5; D is ambiguous. The CDR3 covers 13 residues. Trimming shortened V by 7 bases and J by 1 base, and 8 bases separated the two germline ends. Germline CDR1 is SNHLY and CDR2 is FYNNEI. Written as DNA, the CDR3 is TGTGCCAGCAACGATTGGAGCAATCAGCCCCAGCATTTT. It is translated as CASNDWSNQPQHF.

The chain is built from TRBV21-1 and TRBJ2-7; TRBD2 is the table's D call, not checked against the DNA. TRBV21-1 is a recognized pseudogene. The CDR3 runs 16 residues. The CDR3 loop reads CASSKPGLAGTYEQYF. In nucleotides, the CDR3 is TGTGCCAGCAGCAAACCAGGACTAGCGGGGACCTACGAGCAGTACTTC.

The rearrangement joins TRBV29-1 to TRBJ2-4; 7 bases are a match to TRBD1. Germline-derived CDR1 and CDR2 are SQVTM and ANQGSEA. The CDR3 contains 17 residues. The J segment lost 0 bases and the V segment lost 4 bases, leaving 12 bases of the junction unmatched. CDR3 DNA: TGCAGCGTTGCCGGGACAGCGAATATACAAGCCAAAAACATTCAGTACTTC. Encoded protein: CSVAGTANIQAKNIQYF.

V usage is TRBV12-3 or TRBV12-4 and J usage is TRBJ2-3; D gene ambiguous. V dropped 2 bases and J dropped 6 bases, with 6 bases sitting between them. CDR3 length: 12 amino acids. CDR3 sequence (DNA): TGTGCCAGCAGTTTATATGGGGATACGCAGTATTTT. It translates to CASSLYGDTQYF.

The chain recombines TRBV3-1 with TRBJ2-1, with 9 positions matching TRBD2. From germline, CDR1 is LGHDT and CDR2 YNNKEL (reference sequence). V lost 4 bases and J lost 2; bases outside the gene matches: 6. The CDR3 length is 16 residues. The CDR3 sequence: CASSRGGGRAYNEQFF. The CDR3 DNA is TGTGCCAGCAGCCGCGGGGGCGGGAGGGCCTACAATGAGCAGTTCTTC.

Worth noting for this clonotype: Since a much larger clone is just one base distant, this may be a read error. The V gene is TRBV7-9, the J gene TRBJ1-2; D possibly corresponds to TRBD1 (5 bases). The germline gives CDR1 SEHNR, CDR2 FQNEAQ (reference sequence). This CDR3 has 14 amino acids. Trimming left V 1 base short and J 5 bases short, with 11 bases between. CDR3 sequence reads: CASSLEGRGYGYTF. The CDR3 DNA sequence: TGTGCCAGCAGCTTAGAGGGGCGTGGATATGGCTACACCTTC.

The rearrangement uses TRBV12-3 or TRBV12-4 and TRBJ2-1, with D perhaps given as TRBD1 or TRBD2 (5 bases each). V was cut by 1 base and J by 4 bases, with 23 bases left in between. This CDR3 spans 19 amino acids. The chain's CDR3 is CASSLEGVRGLRRYNEQFF. CDR3 nucleotide sequence: TGTGCCAGCAGTTTAGAGGGAGTAAGGGGTCTACGGCGATACAATGAGCAGTTCTTC.

This rearrangement joins TRBV3-1 to TRBJ1-5, with D unresolved. Germline assignment: CDR1 LGHDT and CDR2 YNNKEL (reference sequence). CDR3 length: 13 amino acids. Deletions cut 0 bases from V and 2 bases from J, with 2 bases between. CDR3 sequence: CASSQDRNQPQHF. In DNA, the CDR3 is TGTGCCAGCAGCCAAGATCGCAATCAGCCCCAGCATTTT.

With respect to this clonotype: A much bigger clone sits one base away, suggesting this may be a read error. The chain is built from TRBV29-1 and TRBJ2-3, with D tentatively TRBD2 (6 bases). The germline V gene has CDR1 SQVTM and CDR2 ANQGSEA. V gave up 5 bases and J gave up 7 bases, with 16 bases separating them. There are 13 residues in the CDR3. CDR3 protein: CSVPREFGNTQYF. In DNA form, the CDR3 reads TGCAGCGTTCCCCGGGAGTTCGGAAATACGCAGTATTTT.

The J gene is TRBJ1-6, the V gene TRBV5-4; 7 bases map to TRBD1. J lost 9 bases, V lost 4 bases, and 7 bases had no gene match. The length of the CDR3 is 14 residues. Germline V gives CDR1 SGHNT, CDR2 YYREEE (reference sequence). Here the CDR3 DNA reads TGTGCCAGCAGCCTCACAGGGGTGACTTCACCCCTCCACTTT. It specifies CASSLTGVTSPLHF.

The V and J genes are TRBV19 and TRBJ2-2; the D gene is possibly TRBD1 (6 bases). Trimming took 6 bases from V and 4 from J, leaving 15 bases between them. CDR1 LNHDA and CDR2 SQIVND come from the germline V gene (reference sequence). CDR3 length: 15 residues. CDR3 DNA: TGTGCCAGTAGATTTGAGAGGGGGTCCACCGGGGAGCTGTTTTTT. This sequence encodes CASRFERGSTGELFF.